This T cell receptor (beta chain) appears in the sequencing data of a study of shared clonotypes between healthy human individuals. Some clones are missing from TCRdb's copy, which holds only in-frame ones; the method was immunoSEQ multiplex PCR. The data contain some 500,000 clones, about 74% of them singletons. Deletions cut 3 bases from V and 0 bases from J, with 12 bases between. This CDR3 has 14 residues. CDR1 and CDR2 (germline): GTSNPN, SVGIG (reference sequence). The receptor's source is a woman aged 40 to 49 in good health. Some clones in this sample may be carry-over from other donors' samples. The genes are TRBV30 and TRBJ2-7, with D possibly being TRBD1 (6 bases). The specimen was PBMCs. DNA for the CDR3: TGTGCCTGGAGCCCCGACAGGCGCTCCTACGAGCAGTACTTC. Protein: CAWSPDRRSYEQYF.